The 2 T cell receptor beta chains in this list originate from one sample, sequenced in a study of blood T cells in healthy people across ages (dated by TCRdb to between 2015 and 2016). Libraries were prepared through 5' RACE. The instrument given in TCRdb is Illumina HiSeq 2500. A second about 7 to 11 cycle PCR used a sample-barcoded 5' primer and a J-beta primer mix. TCRdb reanalyzed the raw reads on its own, using fastp at Q25 for trimming and MiXCR for clone calling, and kept in-frame beta chains. Duplicate CDR3 protein sequences are folded into a single record with the most common DNA and genes. The sample table contains more than 900,000 distinct CDR3 sequences; only one count was recorded for approximately 25% of them. Of the sample, about 0.8% is held by the ten largest clones. These data are also associated with another study on T cells of mothers and their children.

The sequenced sample consisted of blood. The receptors derive from a girl aged 2-15 years in good health.

This chain joins TRBV5-1 and TRBJ2-3; 7 bases map to TRBD1. The CDR3 spans 15 residues. CDR1 is SGHRS and CDR2 is YFSETQ in the germline V gene. Germline trimming cut 6 bases from V and 8 bases from J; bases unmatched to any gene: 15. In DNA, the CDR3 is TGCGCCAGCAACCTGGACAGGCCCGGACCAGGTACGCAGTATTTT. Amino acid sequence: CASNLDRPGPGTQYF.

This clonotype was detected only a few times. The rearrangement uses TRBV10-3 and TRBJ2-3; either TRBD1 or TRBD2 may fit D (5 bases each). From germline, CDR1 is ENHRY and CDR2 SYGVKD. The CDR3 length is 17 residues. Trimming pared 3 bases from V and 2 bases from J, leaving 18 bases between. In DNA form, the CDR3 reads TGTGCCATCAGTGAAAACCGGGACGAAGGTACCACAGATACGCAGTATTTT. Its translation: CAISENRDEGTTDTQYF.